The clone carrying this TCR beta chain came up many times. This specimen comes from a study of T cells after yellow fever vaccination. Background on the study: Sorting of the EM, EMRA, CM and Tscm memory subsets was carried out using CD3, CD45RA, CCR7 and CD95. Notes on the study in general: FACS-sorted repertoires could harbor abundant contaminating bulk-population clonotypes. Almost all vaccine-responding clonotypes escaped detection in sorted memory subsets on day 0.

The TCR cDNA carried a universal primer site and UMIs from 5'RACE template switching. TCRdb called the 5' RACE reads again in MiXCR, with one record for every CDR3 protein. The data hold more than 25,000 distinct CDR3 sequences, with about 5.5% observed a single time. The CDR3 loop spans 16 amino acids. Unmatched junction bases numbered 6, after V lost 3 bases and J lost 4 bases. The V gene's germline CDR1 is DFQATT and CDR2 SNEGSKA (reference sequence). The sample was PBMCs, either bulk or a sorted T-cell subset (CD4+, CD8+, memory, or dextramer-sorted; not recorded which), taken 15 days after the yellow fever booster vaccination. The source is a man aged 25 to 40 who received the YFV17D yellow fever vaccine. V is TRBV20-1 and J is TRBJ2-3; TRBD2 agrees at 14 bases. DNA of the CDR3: TGCAGTGCTAGCGGTCCGGGACTAGCGGGAGCAGATACGCAGTATTTT. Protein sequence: CSASGPGLAGADTQYF.